The 2 T cell receptor beta chains reported below all come from one sample, sequenced in a study of T cell repertoires in MIS-A myocarditis. Clones were sequenced by immunoSEQ multiplex PCR, and TCRdb holds only the in-frame ones, with some missing. The sample gives around 7,000 clones, approximately 81% of which show up once; less than 20% is in the top ten. Sequenced: right inferior lung lobe tissue obtained at autopsy. All receptors come from a young man with fulminant myocarditis from multisystem inflammatory syndrome in adults (MIS-A) after COVID-19.

The chain is built from TRBV11-2 and TRBJ1-4; weak D call: TRBD1 (6 bases). CDR1 SGHAT and CDR2 FQNNGV come from the germline V gene. V lost 5 bases to trimming and J lost 7 bases, with 11 bases between them. The CDR3 sequence is 13 residues long. CDR3 in DNA: TGTGCCAGCAGCCCTGGGACACTTGAAAAACTGTTTTTT. This gives the protein CASSPGTLEKLFF.

The V call is TRBV7-9, the J call TRBJ1-3; a weak D match, TRBD1 (5 bases). The CDR3 is 18 amino acids. V was pared by 1 base and J by 2 bases, with 18 bases between. Looked up from germline, CDR1 is SEHNR and CDR2 is FQNEAQ (reference sequence). Written as DNA, the CDR3 is TGTGCCAGCAGCTTAGGAGGCCTCACGAGGGGAGCTGGAAACACCATATATTTT. This codes for CASSLGGLTRGAGNTIYF.